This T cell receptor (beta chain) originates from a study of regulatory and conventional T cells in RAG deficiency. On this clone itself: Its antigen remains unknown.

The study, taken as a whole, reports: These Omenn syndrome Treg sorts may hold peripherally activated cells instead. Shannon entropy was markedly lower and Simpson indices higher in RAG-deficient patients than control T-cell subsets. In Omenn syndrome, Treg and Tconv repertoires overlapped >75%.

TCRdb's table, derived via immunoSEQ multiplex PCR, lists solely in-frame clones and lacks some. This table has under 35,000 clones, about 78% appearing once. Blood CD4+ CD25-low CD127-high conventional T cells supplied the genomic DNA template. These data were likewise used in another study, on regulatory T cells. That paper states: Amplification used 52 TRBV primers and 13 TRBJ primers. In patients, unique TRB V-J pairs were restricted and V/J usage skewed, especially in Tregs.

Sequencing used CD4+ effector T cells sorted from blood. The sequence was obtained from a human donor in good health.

The CDR3 here is CASSQVGRGSTEAFF. Written as DNA, the CDR3 is TGTGCCAGCAGCCAAGTAGGCAGAGGATCCACTGAAGCTTTCTTT. This chain links TRBV4-2 with TRBJ1-1; no definite D call. This CDR3 has 15 residues. Germline V CDR1 and CDR2: LGHNA, YNFKEQ. The germline V and J ends were trimmed by 1 base and 4 bases, with 13 bases remaining between them.